This TCR beta chain was recorded in a study of T cells after yellow fever vaccination. Study as a whole: Libraries from low-cell-number fractions were prepared with the SMART-Seq v4 Ultra Low Input RNA kit.

The table lists this clonotype with a few counts. The antigen is undetermined. After removal of 4 bases from V and 10 bases from J, the junction contained 14 bases not matched to a gene. The germline gives CDR1 LGHNA, CDR2 YSLEER. CDR3 size: 17 residues. Overall study findings and caveats: Booster samples showed a return of most primary-vaccination clones (roughly 95% CD4, 88% CD8).

Generation of TCR cDNA used 5'RACE template switching (which added a universal primer site and UMIs). TCRdb re-derived calls from the 5' RACE reads in MiXCR, one entry per CDR3 protein. Of more than 250,000 distinct CDR3 sequences in the sample, 6.8% were seen once. The J gene is TRBJ1-6, the V gene TRBV4-3; 9 positions agree with TRBD1. This sample comprised PBMCs, obtained around 45 days after the first yellow fever vaccination. This clonotype was obtained from a man between 18 and 29 years old who received the YFV17D yellow fever vaccine. In DNA form, the CDR3 reads TGCGCCAGCAGCCCCTCTGGGGGGACAGGGAAGAACTCACCCCTCCACTTT. Amino acids: CASSPSGGTGKNSPLHF.